These 13 T cell receptor beta chains share one sample of origin, sequenced in a study of blood T cells in healthy people across ages. PCR was performed a second time for about 7 to 12 cycles using a sample-barcoded 5' primer and a J-beta primer mix. TCRdb used MiXCR to reprocess the 5' RACE reads, holding one entry per CDR3 protein. This sample carries about a million distinct CDR3 sequences, roughly two fifths of them seen once, and the ten largest clones take around 13%. Sequences were obtained from blood. Every receptor here comes from a man aged 18 to 29 in good health.

This clonotype was counted only a few times. The rearrangement uses TRBV10-3 and TRBJ1-2, with D hard to call. CDR1 is ENHRY and CDR2 is SYGVKD in the germline V gene. V dropped 10 bases and J dropped 8 bases, with 20 bases sitting between them. The CDR3 has 13 amino acids. The CDR3 coding sequence is TGTGCCACCGCGGTTTCATCGGTTTTCGGCTACACCTTC. It codes for CATAVSSVFGYTF.

This clonotype was seen many times. The chain employs TRBV14 and TRBJ2-3, with unresolved D. CDR1 and CDR2 from the germline V gene are SGHDN and FVKESK. The CDR3 covers 11 residues. With 3 bases removed from V and 5 bases from J, the gap between germline ends came to 3 bases. The CDR3 sequence: CASSHRDTQYF. DNA for the CDR3: TGTGCCAGCAGCCACCGAGATACGCAGTATTTT.

The rearrangement joins TRBV3-1 to TRBJ2-1; D possibly corresponds to TRBD2 (5 bases). CDR1 is LGHDT and CDR2 is YNNKEL in the germline V gene (reference sequence). Trimming shortened V by 0 bases and J by 7 bases, and 13 bases separated the two germline ends. The CDR3 totals 15 residues. DNA for the CDR3: TGTGCCAGCAGCCAAGAAGGAGGCTCACCGAATGAGCAGTTCTTC. Its protein product is CASSQEGGSPNEQFF.

This chain connects TRBV9 to TRBJ2-3; 7 bases fit TRBD1. The CDR3 has 12 amino acids. Trimming cost V 7 bases and J 4 bases; bases outside gene matches: 3. Germline values: CDR1 SGDLS, CDR2 YYNGEE. The CDR3: CASEGASDTQYF. DNA of the CDR3: TGTGCCAGCGAGGGGGCTTCAGATACGCAGTATTTT. Supplemented by reference TRBV9 and TRBJ2-3, the full variable domain reads DSGVTQTPKHLITATGQRVTLRCSPRSGDLSVYWYQQSLDQGLQFLIQYYNGEERAKGNILERFSAQQFPDLHSELNLSSLELGDSALYFCASEGASDTQYFGPGTRLTVL.

This clonotype was recorded a few times. The chain recombines TRBV2 with TRBJ2-5, with 7 bases matching TRBD2. V trimming: 3 bases; J trimming: 1 base; junction bases outside the gene matches: 2. Germline lookup yields CDR1 SNHLY and CDR2 FYNNEI. The CDR3 length is 14 residues. The CDR3 protein is CASSDGRPQETQYF. In DNA form, the CDR3 reads TGTGCCAGCAGTGACGGGAGGCCCCAAGAGACCCAGTACTTC.

The J gene is TRBJ1-2, the V gene TRBV20-1; D gene ambiguous. The CDR3 contains 13 residues. The germline V gene encodes CDR1 DFQATT and CDR2 SNEGSKA (reference sequence). V lost 0 bases and J 4 bases, leaving 9 bases between the germline ends. This CDR3 reads CSARDADSYGYTF. The CDR3 DNA reads TGCAGTGCTAGAGACGCAGACTCCTATGGCTACACCTTC.

The genes are TRBV25-1 and TRBJ2-7; a possible D gene is TRBD1 (6 bases). V was shortened by 4 bases and J by 5 bases, with 18 bases between the two germline ends. The length of the CDR3 is 15 residues. Germline V gene lookup returns CDR1 MGHDK and CDR2 SYGVNS. The CDR3 DNA is TGTGCCAGCAGTGGGGACAACGTCCTAAAAAACGAGCAGTACTTC. Translating it yields CASSGDNVLKNEQYF.

This chain uses TRBV2 with TRBJ2-3; 7 bases line up with TRBD2. V lost 9 bases to trimming and J lost 3 bases; unmatched junction nucleotides: 18. Germline-derived CDR1 and CDR2 are SNHLY and FYNNEI. The CDR3 consists of 17 residues. The CDR3 bases are TGTGCCAGACCCCTTGCGTCGACTAGCTTGGAAACAGATACGCAGTATTTT. It codes for CARPLASTSLETDTQYF.

V and J are TRBV29-1 and TRBJ1-1; a weak D match, TRBD1 (5 bases). V was pared by 7 bases and J by 7 bases, with 13 bases between. The CDR3 extends over 11 amino acids. CDR1 is SQVTM and CDR2 is ANQGSEA in the germline V gene. The CDR3, as DNA: TGCAGCGCCCTCGGGGCGGGTGAAGCTTTCTTT. Its protein product is CSALGAGEAFF.

This clonotype was seen only once. One end of the junction varies from germline; a read error may be responsible. The gene calls are TRBV6-2 or TRBV6-3 and TRBJ2-1, with D perhaps matching TRBD1 or TRBD2 (5 bases each). This CDR3 region has 16 residues. The germline V gene encodes CDR1 MNHEY and CDR2 SVGEGT. CDR3 nucleotides: TGTGCCAGCACCCAGACCGGGGCGTGGACCTACAGTGAGCAGTTCTTC. This translates into CASTQTGAWTYSEQFF.

The table lists this clonotype with many counts. The chain combines TRBV20-1 with TRBJ1-2; 9 nucleotides match TRBD1. V gave up 3 bases and J gave up 4 bases; unmatched junction bases: 9. Looked up from germline, CDR1 is DFQATT and CDR2 is SNEGSKA (reference sequence). The CDR3 has 15 amino acids. The CDR3 region is CSASAPGQGLYGYTF. The CDR3 nucleotides are TGCAGTGCTAGTGCCCCGGGACAGGGTCTCTATGGCTACACCTTC.

This chain joins TRBV24-1 and TRBJ1-2, with a possible D match to TRBD1 (6 bases). Germline loops: CDR1 KGHDR, CDR2 SFDVKD. The CDR3 is made up of 15 amino acids. The V end was cut by 3 bases, the J end by 3 bases, with 13 bases between. The CDR3 nucleotides are TGTGCCACCAGTGATGGCCGACAGGTCGACTATGGCTACACCTTC. Its protein product is CATSDGRQVDYGYTF.

This clonotype was counted a few times. The rearrangement joins TRBV7-2 to TRBJ1-2; 7 bases are a match to TRBD1. Germline trimming cut 3 bases from V and 7 bases from J; bases unmatched to any gene: 5. The germline V gene encodes CDR1 SGHTA and CDR2 FQGNSA. This CDR3 has 13 residues. This chain's CDR3 is CASSFDREAGYTF. CDR3 in DNA: TGTGCCAGCAGCTTCGACAGGGAGGCTGGCTACACCTTC.